Presented here are 5 T cell receptor beta chains from one specimen sequenced in a study of post-analysis software for immune sequencing data. For these TCRs, the target antigens are not known. Incorporated into the TCR beta cDNA libraries were unique molecular identifiers, which served to reduce PCR and sequencing biases. Via MiXCR, TCRdb re-called the PCR reads, giving one row per CDR3 protein. The sample includes around 770,000 distinct CDR3 sequences, 46% of them seen just once. Study-wide results and caveats: Patients carried roughly 5 TRBV segments more frequently than controls did, and TRBV5-6, TRBV5-1 and TRBV20-1 were among them.

The sequenced material came from blood. These receptor sequences come from a girl aged 10 to 17 with multiple sclerosis.

The V call is TRBV29-1, the J call TRBJ2-3; 10 bases are shared with TRBD2. V lost 0 bases to trimming and J lost 4 bases; unmatched junction nucleotides: 16. This CDR3 contains 19 residues. CDR1 is SQVTM, CDR2 ANQGSEA, per germline. The CDR3 sequence is CSVEDSPGDSGRLADTQYF. The CDR3 DNA reads TGCAGCGTTGAAGATAGCCCTGGGGATAGCGGGAGGCTCGCAGATACGCAGTATTTT.

This rearrangement joins TRBV7-9 to TRBJ1-1, with TRBD1 identical over 12 bases. The CDR3 runs 17 residues. With V trimmed by 5 bases and J by 5 bases, 12 bases remained unmatched. Germline lookup yields CDR1 SEHNR and CDR2 FQNEAQ (reference sequence). The CDR3 region is CASSPKPRDRGRTEAFF. CDR3 DNA: TGTGCCAGCAGCCCGAAGCCCCGGGACAGGGGGCGTACTGAAGCTTTCTTT.

This clonotype appeared a few times. V usage is TRBV7-9 and J usage is TRBJ2-7; no firm D call. Germline CDR1 and CDR2: SEHNR and FQNEAQ (reference sequence). This CDR3 has 14 residues. V was clipped by 6 bases and J by 0 bases, with 12 bases between them. The CDR3 coding sequence is TGTGCCAGCAGTTTAAACTCTGGCTCCTACGAGCAGTACTTC. Translated: CASSLNSGSYEQYF. Based on the CDR3 plus reference TRBV7-9 and TRBJ2-7, the full variable domain is DTGVSQNPRHKITKRGQNVTFRCDPISEHNRLYWYRQTLGQGPEFLTYFQNEAQLEKSRLLSDRFSAERPKGSFSTLEIQRTEQGDSAMYLCASSLNSGSYEQYFGPGTRLTVT.

Only a few counts were recorded for this clonotype. The chain uses TRBV4-1 and TRBJ1-5; unclear D gene. Germline V gives CDR1 MGHRA, CDR2 YSYEKL. Deletions cut 1 base from V and 5 bases from J, with 6 bases between. The CDR3 sequence is 13 residues long. In nucleotides, the CDR3 is TGCGCCAGCAGCCAAGGGGCTGATCAGCCCCAGCATTTT. It translates to CASSQGADQPQHF.

This clonotype was counted between two and nine times. The chain uses TRBV7-9 and TRBJ2-1; 8 nucleotides match TRBD1. The CDR3 has 11 amino acids. Losses at the gene ends were 4 bases for V and 15 bases for J; bases not matched to a gene: 5. Germline CDR1 and CDR2: SEHNR and FQNEAQ (reference sequence). The CDR3 DNA follows: TGTGCCAGCAGCTCACAGGGGGTCTGGTTCTTC. Translated: CASSSQGVWFF. Together with reference TRBV7-9 and TRBJ2-1, the CDR3 gives the full variable domain: DTGVSQNPRHKITKRGQNVTFRCDPISEHNRLYWYRQTLGQGPEFLTYFQNEAQLEKSRLLSDRFSAERPKGSFSTLEIQRTEQGDSAMYLCASSSQGVWFFGPGTRLTVL.